This passage covers 31 T cell receptor beta chains from one sample sequenced in a study of chemoradiotherapy in HPV16-positive cancers. The assay was immunoSEQ multiplex PCR, and TCRdb's table has in-frame clones only and misses some. Counted here are approximately 950 clones, 84% occurring once; the ten biggest clones make up about 12%. Source: tumor tissue, taken from a patient who underwent chemoradiotherapy. These receptors came from a human donor with HPV-associated anogenital cancer.

The sample holds a few counts of this clone. The CDR3 region has the DNA TGCGCCAGCAGCTTGTTTGTTTGGGGCCCAGATACGCAGTATTTT. The encoded protein is CASSLFVWGPDTQYF. The chain uses TRBV5-1 and TRBJ2-3, with D tentatively TRBD1 (5 bases). Per the germline V gene, CDR1 is SGHRS and CDR2 is YFSETQ. This CDR3 is built from 15 residues. Trimming left V 1 base short and J 4 bases short, with 13 bases between.

This chain uses TRBV6-5 with TRBJ2-1; D gene unclear. The CDR3 has 14 residues. The germline CDR1 and CDR2 sequences are MNHEY and SVGAGI. V gave up 6 bases and J gave up 7 bases, with 16 bases separating them. CDR3 residues: CASSIQPLGNEQFF. DNA for the CDR3: TGTGCCAGCAGCATACAGCCTCTCGGGAATGAGCAGTTCTTC.

The V and J genes are TRBV5-5 and TRBJ2-7; 8 nucleotides line up with TRBD2. Germline V gives CDR1 SGHKS, CDR2 YYEKEE (reference sequence). Trimming took 5 bases from V and 3 from J; bases not matched to a gene: 7. The CDR3 consists of 14 residues. CDR3 nucleotides: TGTGCCAGCAGGATCGGACTAGCAGTCTACGAGCAGTACTTC. This sequence encodes CASRIGLAVYEQYF.

This clone came up a few times. This chain joins TRBV19 and TRBJ1-4; TRBD1 is a possible D gene (6 bases). This CDR3 is built from 15 residues. Trimming removed 7 bases from V and 7 bases from J, with 19 bases in between. Per the germline V gene, CDR1 is LNHDA and CDR2 is SQIVND (reference sequence). The CDR3 nucleotides read TGTGCCAGTACCCCGACTGGGGGGCACGGTGAAAAACTGTTTTTT. Encoded protein: CASTPTGGHGEKLFF.

V and J are TRBV6-1 and TRBJ2-2; 9 positions agree with TRBD1. Germline V gene sequence: CDR1 MNHNS, CDR2 SASEGT. With 2 bases clipped from V and 6 bases from J, the junction kept 7 bases outside the gene matches. The CDR3 contains 16 residues. This chain's CDR3 is CASSEIGQGSSGELFF. DNA of the CDR3: TGTGCCAGCAGTGAAATCGGACAGGGGTCGTCCGGGGAGCTGTTTTTT.

This CDR3 is CASTPGRTSNQPQHF. The CDR3, as DNA: TGTGCCAGCACCCCAGGACGGACTAGCAATCAGCCCCAGCATTTT. This chain links TRBV6-1 with TRBJ1-5, with D uncertain. The CDR3 consists of 15 residues. Germline assignment: CDR1 MNHNS and CDR2 SASEGT. V lost 7 bases to trimming and J lost 0 bases, with 13 bases between them.

The chain has TRBV6-5 and TRBJ1-1, with D unclear. The V gene's germline CDR1 is MNHEY and CDR2 SVGAGI. CDR3 length: 13 residues. The V gene lost 2 bases and the J gene lost 1 base, with 5 bases spanning the gap. The CDR3, as DNA: TGTGCCAGCAGTTACACACAGAACACTGAAGCTTTCTTT. This translates into CASSYTQNTEAFF.

CDR3 amino acids: CASSMNSGGTGELFF. In DNA, the CDR3 is TGTGCCAGCAGCATGAATAGCGGGGGTACCGGGGAGCTGTTTTTT. The chain is built from TRBV11-3 and TRBJ2-2; 9 bases align to TRBD2. Germline CDR1 and CDR2: SGHNT and YENEEA. The CDR3 contains 15 residues. With V trimmed by 5 bases and J by 5 bases, 6 bases remained unmatched.

This clone was recorded only once. The chain recombines TRBV6-6 with TRBJ2-3, with a tentative D call TRBD2 (6 bases). Trimming removed 2 bases from V and 4 bases from J, with 16 bases in between. The CDR3 is 16 residues long. The germline V gene encodes CDR1 MNHNY and CDR2 SVGAGI (reference sequence). CDR3 sequence reads: CASSYGPGRFADTQYF. As DNA, the CDR3 is TGTGCCAGCAGTTACGGGCCGGGGAGGTTTGCAGATACGCAGTATTTT.

The chain combines TRBV5-6 with TRBJ2-7, with 9 bases identical to TRBD2. V lost 3 bases to trimming and J lost 0 bases; unmatched junction nucleotides: 7. Germline lookup yields CDR1 SGHDT and CDR2 YYEEEE. The CDR3 sequence is 16 residues long. DNA of the CDR3: TGTGCCAGCAGCTCGCGGGGGGGGCTCAGCTCCTACGAGCAGTACTTC. Residues: CASSSRGGLSSYEQYF.

V gene TRBV9 combines with J gene TRBJ1-1; D unresolved. This CDR3 region has 14 residues. Deletions cut 4 bases from V and 6 bases from J, with 16 bases between. Looked up from germline, CDR1 is SGDLS and CDR2 is YYNGEE. CDR3 bases: TGTGCCAGCAGCCCCCCTCCTCCGATGCCTGAAGCTTTCTTT. Encoded protein: CASSPPPPMPEAFF.

This chain connects TRBV19 to TRBJ1-5, with a weak D call TRBD1 (6 bases). The CDR3 has 15 amino acids. The germline V gene encodes CDR1 LNHDA and CDR2 SQIVND (reference sequence). V lost 7 bases to trimming and J lost 0 bases, with 13 bases between them. DNA for the CDR3: TGTGCCAGTAATGGACAGCCATATAGCAATCAGCCCCAGCATTTT. Translated: CASNGQPYSNQPQHF. Based on the CDR3 plus reference TRBV19 and TRBJ1-5, the full variable domain is DGGITQSPKYLFRKEGQNVTLSCEQNLNHDAMYWYRQDPGQGLRLIYYSQIVNDFQKGDIAEGYSVSREKKESFPLTVTSAQKNPTAFYLCASNGQPYSNQPQHFGDGTRLSIL.

The chain's CDR3 is CASSPTNPGNYRDTQYF. CDR3 nucleotides: TGCGCCAGCAGCCCCACCAACCCGGGCAATTACAGAGATACGCAGTATTTT. The J gene is TRBJ2-3, the V gene TRBV4-1, with unresolved D. The ends were cut back, 4 bases at V and 5 bases at J, with 22 bases in the middle. The CDR3 is 17 residues long. Germline values: CDR1 MGHRA, CDR2 YSYEKL.

V is TRBV5-6 and J is TRBJ2-1; D is perhaps TRBD2 (6 bases). The CDR3 is made up of 14 amino acids. Germline lookup yields CDR1 SGHDT and CDR2 YYEEEE. Trimming pared 4 bases from V and 14 bases from J, leaving 22 bases between. The CDR3 sequence is CASSLSGGAPLEFF. The CDR3 coding sequence is TGTGCCAGCAGCCTCTCCGGCGGGGCCCCTCTAGAGTTCTTC.

The chain carries TRBV19 and TRBJ2-1, with 8 bases lining up with TRBD1. V lost 8 bases, J lost 9 bases, and 12 bases stayed unmatched. The CDR3 covers 14 residues. Germline V gene data show CDR1 as LNHDA and CDR2 as SQIVND (reference sequence). In DNA, the CDR3 is TGTGCCAGTCAGGGGAGGACAGGGCGGACTGAGCAGTTCTTC. Protein sequence: CASQGRTGRTEQFF. Full variable domain (remainder filled in from reference TRBV19 and TRBJ2-1): DGGITQSPKYLFRKEGQNVTLSCEQNLNHDAMYWYRQDPGQGLRLIYYSQIVNDFQKGDIAEGYSVSREKKESFPLTVTSAQKNPTAFYLCASQGRTGRTEQFFGPGTRLTVL.

V usage is TRBV30 and J usage is TRBJ1-2, with 9 bases fitting TRBD1. The length of the CDR3 is 13 residues. The V gene's germline CDR1 is GTSNPN and CDR2 SVGIG (reference sequence). Unmatched junction bases numbered 6, after V lost 5 bases and J lost 5 bases. In nucleotides, the CDR3 is TGTGCCTGGCTCCGGGACAGGGTTTATGGCTACACCTTC. The encoded protein is CAWLRDRVYGYTF.

The chain recombines TRBV7-9 with TRBJ2-1; D is perhaps TRBD1 (6 bases). The CDR3 sequence is 15 residues long. Germline lookup yields CDR1 SEHNR and CDR2 FQNEAQ (reference sequence). The V end lost 2 bases, the J end lost 6 bases, and 14 bases lay between the germline ends. The CDR3 loop reads CASSLHGQGRNEQFF. The CDR3, as DNA: TGTGCCAGCAGCTTACATGGGCAGGGGCGCAATGAGCAGTTCTTC. Combining the CDR3 with reference TRBV7-9 and TRBJ2-1 gives the whole variable domain DTGVSQNPRHKITKRGQNVTFRCDPISEHNRLYWYRQTLGQGPEFLTYFQNEAQLEKSRLLSDRFSAERPKGSFSTLEIQRTEQGDSAMYLCASSLHGQGRNEQFFGPGTRLTVL.

The chain couples TRBV6-5 to TRBJ1-6, with unresolved D. The CDR3 contains 16 residues. CDR1 and CDR2 from the germline V gene are MNHEY and SVGAGI. Trimming pared 3 bases from V and 2 bases from J, leaving 11 bases between. The CDR3 spells CASSYWAATYNSPLHF. The CDR3 bases are TGTGCCAGCAGTTATTGGGCAGCAACCTATAATTCACCCCTCCACTTT.

The chain recombines TRBV30 with TRBJ1-2; maybe TRBD1 (5 bases). V was trimmed by 1 base and J by 5 bases, leaving 17 bases between them. Germline lookup yields CDR1 GTSNPN and CDR2 SVGIG (reference sequence). This CDR3 has 15 amino acids. The CDR3 loop is CAWSAGGGKVYGYTF. CDR3 DNA sequence: TGTGCCTGGAGTGCGGGGGGGGGAAAGGTTTATGGCTACACCTTC. The full variable domain, rest sourced from reference TRBV30 and TRBJ1-2, is SQTIHQWPATLVQPVGSPLSLECTVEGTSNPNLYWYRQAAGRGLQLLFYSVGIGQISSEVPQNLSASRPQDRQFILSSKKLLLSDSGFYLCAWSAGGGKVYGYTFGSGTRLTVV.

The chain is built from TRBV5-4 and TRBJ2-3, with a weak D call TRBD2 (5 bases). The CDR3 spans 14 residues. V was clipped by 5 bases and J by 2 bases, with 12 bases between them. The germline CDR1 and CDR2 sequences are SGHNT and YYREEE (reference sequence). CDR3 loop: CASSPAGLTDTQYF. CDR3 nucleotide sequence: TGTGCCAGCAGTCCTGCTGGACTCACAGATACGCAGTATTTT.

The chain links TRBV4-3 to TRBJ1-5; D is unresolved. Germline CDR1 is LGHNA and CDR2 is YSLEER. The CDR3 contains 16 residues. V lost 0 bases and J lost 4, with 13 bases in between. CDR3 in DNA: TGCGCCAGCAGCCAAGATCGCGGGGTCGGGAATCAGCCCCAGCATTTT. Its protein is CASSQDRGVGNQPQHF.

The table lists this clone with a count of one. V usage is TRBV10-3 and J usage is TRBJ1-2; perhaps TRBD1 as D (6 bases). The CDR3 is 13 residues long. Germline lookup yields CDR1 ENHRY and CDR2 SYGVKD. V lost 3 bases and J 6 bases, leaving 11 bases between the germline ends. This CDR3 is CAISDIRGDGYTF. In DNA form, the CDR3 reads TGTGCCATCAGTGATATTAGGGGGGATGGCTACACCTTC.

The gene calls are TRBV6-6 and TRBJ2-7; 8 bases are a match to TRBD1. The CDR3 runs to 14 residues. The J segment lost 5 bases and the V segment lost 2 bases, leaving 5 bases of the junction unmatched. Germline loops: CDR1 MNHNY, CDR2 SVGAGI (reference sequence). The CDR3 protein is CASSYGGRGHEQYF. The CDR3 DNA follows: TGTGCCAGCAGTTACGGAGGCAGGGGGCACGAGCAGTACTTC.

The chain has TRBV7-2 and TRBJ2-5, with no clear D. Germline values: CDR1 SGHTA, CDR2 FQGNSA. This CDR3 spans 14 amino acids. V was shortened by 2 bases and J by 5 bases, with 12 bases between the two germline ends. This CDR3 is CASSLRTVSETQYF. CDR3 DNA sequence: TGTGCCAGCAGCTTAAGGACCGTGTCGGAGACCCAGTACTTC.

This chain uses TRBV19 with TRBJ1-2; D gene ambiguous. V lost 3 bases and J 0 bases, leaving 8 bases between the germline ends. CDR1 LNHDA and CDR2 SQIVND come from the germline V gene (reference sequence). CDR3 length: 14 amino acids. The CDR3: CASSIGHSNYGYTF. CDR3 DNA: TGTGCCAGTAGTATCGGCCATTCTAACTATGGCTACACCTTC.

The chain links TRBV5-1 to TRBJ2-3, with 8 bases lining up with TRBD1. CDR1 is SGHRS and CDR2 is YFSETQ in the germline V gene. CDR3 length equals 15 residues. V trimming: 4 bases; J trimming: 3 bases; junction bases outside the gene matches: 7. CDR3 region: CASSPRTGWTDTQYF. The CDR3 DNA sequence: TGCGCCAGCAGCCCCCGGACAGGGTGGACAGATACGCAGTATTTT.

This rearrangement joins TRBV5-6 to TRBJ1-1; unclear D gene. The germline V gene has CDR1 SGHDT and CDR2 YYEEEE. V shed 4 bases and J shed 0 bases, with 13 bases lying between them. This CDR3 comprises 15 residues. CDR3 sequence (DNA): TGTGCCAGCAGCCAATGGGGATTTATGAACACTGAAGCTTTCTTT. Translation gives CASSQWGFMNTEAFF.

The V call is TRBV7-2, the J call TRBJ2-1; 12 bases match TRBD2. This CDR3 has 14 residues. Trimming took 5 bases from V and 12 from J; bases not matched to a gene: 8. CDR1 and CDR2 from the germline V gene are SGHTA and FQGNSA. The CDR3 protein is CASSPSSGGAGQFF. The DNA for the CDR3 is TGTGCCAGCAGCCCCTCTAGCGGGGGGGCCGGGCAGTTCTTC. Looking up the rest from reference TRBV7-2 and TRBJ2-1 gives the full variable domain: GAGVSQSPSNKVTEKGKDVELRCDPISGHTALYWYRQSLGQGLEFLIYFQGNSAPDKSGLPSDRFSAERTGGSVSTLTIQRTQQEDSAVYLCASSPSSGGAGQFFGPGTRLTVL.

This clone was recorded a few times. The chain joins TRBV28 to TRBJ2-7; 9 nucleotides agree with TRBD1. Germline-derived CDR1 and CDR2 are MDHEN and SYDVKM. The CDR3 totals 14 residues. Trimming at V came to 3 bases and at J to 6 bases, leaving 6 bases not matched to a gene. The CDR3 spells CASSFDRGIGEQYF. The DNA of the CDR3 is TGTGCCAGCAGTTTTGACAGGGGGATCGGCGAGCAGTACTTC.

This clone was detected only a few times. The chain links TRBV23-1 to TRBJ1-1; no definite D call. TRBV23-1 carries the ORF label, with uncertain function. The CDR3 totals 13 residues. V dropped 6 bases and J dropped 2 bases, with 10 bases sitting between them. CDR3 protein: CASRGIRNTEAFF. The CDR3 region has the DNA TGCGCCAGCAGGGGCATCCGAAACACTGAAGCTTTCTTT.

This rearrangement joins TRBV5-1 to TRBJ2-7, with 8 nucleotides matching TRBD1. The CDR3 contains 12 residues. V was clipped by 7 bases and J by 1 base; unmatched bases: 1. Germline assignment: CDR1 SGHRS and CDR2 YFSETQ. CDR3: CASGQGSYEQYF. As DNA, the CDR3 is TGCGCCAGCGGACAGGGATCCTACGAGCAGTACTTC.